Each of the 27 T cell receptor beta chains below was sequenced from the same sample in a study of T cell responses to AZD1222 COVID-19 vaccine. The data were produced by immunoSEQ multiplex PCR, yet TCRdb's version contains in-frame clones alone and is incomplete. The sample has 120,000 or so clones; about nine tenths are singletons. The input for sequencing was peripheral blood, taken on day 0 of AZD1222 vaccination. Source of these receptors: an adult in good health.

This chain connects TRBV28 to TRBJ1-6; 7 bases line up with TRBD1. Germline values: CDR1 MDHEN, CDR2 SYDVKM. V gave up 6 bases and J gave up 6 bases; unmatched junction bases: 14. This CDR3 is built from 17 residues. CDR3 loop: CASRAQGRGTLNSPLHF. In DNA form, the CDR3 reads TGTGCCAGCAGAGCCCAAGGCAGGGGGACACTTAATTCACCCCTCCACTTT.

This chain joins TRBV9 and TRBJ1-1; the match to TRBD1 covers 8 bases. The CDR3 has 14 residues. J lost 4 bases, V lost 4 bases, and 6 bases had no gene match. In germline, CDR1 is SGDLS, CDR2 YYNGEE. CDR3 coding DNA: TGTGCCAGCAGCTTAACAACAGGGGGCACTGAAGCTTTCTTT. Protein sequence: CASSLTTGGTEAFF.

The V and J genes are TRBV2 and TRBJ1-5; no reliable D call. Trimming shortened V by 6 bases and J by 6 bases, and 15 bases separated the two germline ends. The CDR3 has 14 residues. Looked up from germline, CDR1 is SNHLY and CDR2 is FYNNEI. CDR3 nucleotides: TGTGCCAGCAGGTATACAGAGATTGGTCAGCCCCAGCATTTT. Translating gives CASRYTEIGQPQHF.

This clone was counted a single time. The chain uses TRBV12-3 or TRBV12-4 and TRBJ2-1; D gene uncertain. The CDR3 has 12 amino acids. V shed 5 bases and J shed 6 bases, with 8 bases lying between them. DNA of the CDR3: TGTGCCAGCAGTCTTGACACCAATGAGCAGTTCTTC. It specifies CASSLDTNEQFF.

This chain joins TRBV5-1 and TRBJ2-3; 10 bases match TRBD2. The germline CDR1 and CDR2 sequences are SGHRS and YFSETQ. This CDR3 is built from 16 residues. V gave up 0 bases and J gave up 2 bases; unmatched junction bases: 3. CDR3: CASSLGLAGFTDTQYF. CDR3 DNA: TGCGCCAGCAGCTTGGGACTAGCGGGTTTCACAGATACGCAGTATTTT.

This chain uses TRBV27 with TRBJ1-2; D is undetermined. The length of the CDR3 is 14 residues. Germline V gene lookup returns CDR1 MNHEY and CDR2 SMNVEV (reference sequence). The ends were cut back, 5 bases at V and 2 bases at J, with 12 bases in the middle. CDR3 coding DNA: TGTGCCAGCAGTAAATCGACACTAAACTATGGCTACACCTTC. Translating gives CASSKSTLNYGYTF.

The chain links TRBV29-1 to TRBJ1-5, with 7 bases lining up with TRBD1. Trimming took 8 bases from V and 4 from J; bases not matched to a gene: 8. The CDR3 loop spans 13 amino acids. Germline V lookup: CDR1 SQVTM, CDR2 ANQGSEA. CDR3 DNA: TGCAGCCTAACAGACAGGGCAAATCAGCCCCAGCATTTT. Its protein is CSLTDRANQPQHF.

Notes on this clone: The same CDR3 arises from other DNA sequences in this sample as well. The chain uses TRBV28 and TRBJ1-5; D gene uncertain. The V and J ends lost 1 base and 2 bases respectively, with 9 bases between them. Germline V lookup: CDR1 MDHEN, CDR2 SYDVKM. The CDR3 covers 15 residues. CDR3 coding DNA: TGTGCCAGCAGTTTATCGCTGGCAGGCAATCAGCCCCAGCATTTT. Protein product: CASSLSLAGNQPQHF.

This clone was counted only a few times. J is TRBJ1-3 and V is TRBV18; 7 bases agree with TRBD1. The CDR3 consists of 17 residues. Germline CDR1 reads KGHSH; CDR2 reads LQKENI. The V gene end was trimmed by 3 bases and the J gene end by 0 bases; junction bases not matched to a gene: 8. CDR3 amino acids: CASSPTTGTYSGNTIYF. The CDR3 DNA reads TGTGCCAGCTCACCCACGACAGGGACTTACTCTGGAAACACCATATATTTT.

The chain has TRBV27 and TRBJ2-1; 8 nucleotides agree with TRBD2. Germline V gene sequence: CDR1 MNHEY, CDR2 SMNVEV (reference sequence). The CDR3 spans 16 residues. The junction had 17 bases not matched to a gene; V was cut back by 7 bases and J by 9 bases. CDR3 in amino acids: CASKARREEFWGEQFF. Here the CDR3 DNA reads TGTGCCAGCAAAGCTCGGCGGGAGGAGTTCTGGGGTGAGCAGTTCTTC.

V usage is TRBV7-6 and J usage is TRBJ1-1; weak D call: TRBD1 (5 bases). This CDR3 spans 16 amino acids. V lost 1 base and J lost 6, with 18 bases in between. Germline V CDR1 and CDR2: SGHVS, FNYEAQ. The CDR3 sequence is CASSLGWGGEYAEAFF. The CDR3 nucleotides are TGTGCCAGCAGCTTAGGGTGGGGAGGGGAGTATGCTGAAGCTTTCTTT. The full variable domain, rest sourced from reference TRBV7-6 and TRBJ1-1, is GAGVSQSPRYKVTKRGQDVALRCDPISGHVSLYWYRQALGQGPEFLTYFNYEAQQDKSGLPNDRFSAERPEGSISTLTIQRTEQRDSAMYRCASSLGWGGEYAEAFFGQGTRLTVV.

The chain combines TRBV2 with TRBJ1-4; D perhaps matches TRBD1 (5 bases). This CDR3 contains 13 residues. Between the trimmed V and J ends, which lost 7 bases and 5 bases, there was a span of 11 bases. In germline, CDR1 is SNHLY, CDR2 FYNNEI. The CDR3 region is CASTRQSNEKLFF. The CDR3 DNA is TGTGCCAGCACAAGACAGTCAAATGAAAAACTGTTTTTT.

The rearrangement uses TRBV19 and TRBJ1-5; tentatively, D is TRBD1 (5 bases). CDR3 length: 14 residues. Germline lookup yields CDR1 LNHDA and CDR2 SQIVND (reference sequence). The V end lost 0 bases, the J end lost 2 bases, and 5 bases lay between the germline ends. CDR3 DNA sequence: TGTGCCAGTAGTATAGACAGGGGCAATCAGCCCCAGCATTTT. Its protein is CASSIDRGNQPQHF.

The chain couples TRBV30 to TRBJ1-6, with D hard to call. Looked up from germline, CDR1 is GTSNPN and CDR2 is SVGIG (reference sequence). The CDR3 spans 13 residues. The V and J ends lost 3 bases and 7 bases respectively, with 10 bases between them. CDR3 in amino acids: CAWREGRNSPLHF. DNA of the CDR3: TGTGCCTGGAGGGAAGGGCGGAATTCACCCCTCCACTTT.

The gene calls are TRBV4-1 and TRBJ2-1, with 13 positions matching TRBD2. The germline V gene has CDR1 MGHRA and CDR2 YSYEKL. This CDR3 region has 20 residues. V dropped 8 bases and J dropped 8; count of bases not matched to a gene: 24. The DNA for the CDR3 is TGCGCCAGCCGTGGCCGGGAACTAGCGGGAGGGCCTAAGTCATACGATGAGCAGTTCTTC. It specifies CASRGRELAGGPKSYDEQFF.

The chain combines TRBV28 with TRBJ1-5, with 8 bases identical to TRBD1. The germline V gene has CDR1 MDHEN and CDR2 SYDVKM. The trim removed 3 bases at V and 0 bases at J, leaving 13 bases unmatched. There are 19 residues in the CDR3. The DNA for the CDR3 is TGTGCCAGCAGTTTCGCTGGACAGGGCATACGGTATAGCAATCAGCCCCAGCATTTT. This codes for CASSFAGQGIRYSNQPQHF.

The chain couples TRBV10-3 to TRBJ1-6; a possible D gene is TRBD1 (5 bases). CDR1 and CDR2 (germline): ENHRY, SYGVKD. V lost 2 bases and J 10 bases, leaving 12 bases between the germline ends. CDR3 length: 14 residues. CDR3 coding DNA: TGTGCCATCAGTGAGGCCGACAGAGCATCACCCCTCCACTTT. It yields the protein CAISEADRASPLHF.

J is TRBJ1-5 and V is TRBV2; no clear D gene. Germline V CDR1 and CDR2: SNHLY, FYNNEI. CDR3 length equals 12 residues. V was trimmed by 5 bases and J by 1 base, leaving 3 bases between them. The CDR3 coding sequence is TGTGCCAGCAGTCTAAGCAATCAGCCCCAGCATTTT. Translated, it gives CASSLSNQPQHF.

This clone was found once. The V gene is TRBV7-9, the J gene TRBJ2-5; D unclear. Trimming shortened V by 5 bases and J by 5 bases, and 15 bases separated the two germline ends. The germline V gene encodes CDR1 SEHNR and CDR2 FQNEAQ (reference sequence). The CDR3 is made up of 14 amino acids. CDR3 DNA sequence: TGTGCCAGCAGCCCGTCTTCTGGAGTGGAGACCCAGTACTTC. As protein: CASSPSSGVETQYF.

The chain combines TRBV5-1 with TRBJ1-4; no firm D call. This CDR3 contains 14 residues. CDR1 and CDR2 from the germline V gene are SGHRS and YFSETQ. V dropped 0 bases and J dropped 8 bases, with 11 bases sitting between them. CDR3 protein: CASSLAISGEKLFF. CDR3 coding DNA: TGCGCCAGCAGCTTGGCGATATCGGGGGAAAAACTGTTTTTT. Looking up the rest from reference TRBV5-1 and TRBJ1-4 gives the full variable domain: KAGVTQTPRYLIKTRGQQVTLSCSPISGHRSVSWYQQTPGQGLQFLFEYFSETQRNKGNFPGRFSGRQFSNSRSEMNVSTLELGDSALYLCASSLAISGEKLFFGSGTQLSVL.

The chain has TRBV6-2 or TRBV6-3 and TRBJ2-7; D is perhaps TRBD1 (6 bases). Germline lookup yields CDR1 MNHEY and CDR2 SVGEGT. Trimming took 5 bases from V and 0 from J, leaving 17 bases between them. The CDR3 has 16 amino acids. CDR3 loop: CASSPRGQGNSYEQYF. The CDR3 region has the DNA TGTGCCAGCAGTCCCCGCGGGCAGGGGAACTCCTACGAGCAGTACTTC.

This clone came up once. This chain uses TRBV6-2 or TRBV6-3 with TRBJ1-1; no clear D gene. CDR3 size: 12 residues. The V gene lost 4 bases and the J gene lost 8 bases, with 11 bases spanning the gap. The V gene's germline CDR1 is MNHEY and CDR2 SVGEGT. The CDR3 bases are TGTGCCAGCAGTTTTGGACTGATGGAAGCTTTCTTT. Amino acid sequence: CASSFGLMEAFF.

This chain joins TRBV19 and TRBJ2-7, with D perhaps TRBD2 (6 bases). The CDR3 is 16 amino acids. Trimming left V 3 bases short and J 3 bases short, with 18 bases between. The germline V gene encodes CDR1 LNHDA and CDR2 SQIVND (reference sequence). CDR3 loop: CASSIYHGGGDYEQYF. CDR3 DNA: TGTGCCAGTAGTATTTATCACGGCGGCGGGGACTACGAGCAGTACTTC. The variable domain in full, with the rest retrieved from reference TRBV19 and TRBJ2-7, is DGGITQSPKYLFRKEGQNVTLSCEQNLNHDAMYWYRQDPGQGLRLIYYSQIVNDFQKGDIAEGYSVSREKKESFPLTVTSAQKNPTAFYLCASSIYHGGGDYEQYFGPGTRLTVT.

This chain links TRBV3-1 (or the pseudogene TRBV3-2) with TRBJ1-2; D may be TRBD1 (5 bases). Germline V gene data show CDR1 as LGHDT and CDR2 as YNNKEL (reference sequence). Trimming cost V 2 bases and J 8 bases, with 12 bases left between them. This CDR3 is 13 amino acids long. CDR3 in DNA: TGTGCCAGCAGCCAACCGGGGGTACGGGGCTACACCTTC. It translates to CASSQPGVRGYTF.

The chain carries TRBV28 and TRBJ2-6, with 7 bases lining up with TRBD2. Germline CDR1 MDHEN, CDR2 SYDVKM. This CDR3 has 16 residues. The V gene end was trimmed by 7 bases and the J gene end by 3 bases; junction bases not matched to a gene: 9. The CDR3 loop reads CASISGGGDGANVLTF. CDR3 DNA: TGTGCCAGCATCTCCGGGGGAGGGGATGGGGCCAACGTCCTGACTTTC.

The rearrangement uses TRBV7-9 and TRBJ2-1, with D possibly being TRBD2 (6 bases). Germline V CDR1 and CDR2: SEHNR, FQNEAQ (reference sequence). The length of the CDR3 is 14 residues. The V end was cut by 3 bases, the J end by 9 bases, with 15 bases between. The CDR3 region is CASSFSGVGTEQFF. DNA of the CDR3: TGTGCCAGCAGCTTCTCGGGAGTAGGTACTGAGCAGTTCTTC.

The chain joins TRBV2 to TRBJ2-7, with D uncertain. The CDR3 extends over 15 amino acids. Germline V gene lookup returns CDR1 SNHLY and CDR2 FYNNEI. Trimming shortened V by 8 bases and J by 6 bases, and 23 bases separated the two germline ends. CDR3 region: CASRPGPLVLLEQYF. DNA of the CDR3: TGTGCCAGCCGCCCCGGTCCATTAGTCCTCCTCGAGCAGTACTTC.